Shown below are 18 T cell receptor beta chains from a single sample sequenced in a study of cytomegalovirus exposure and HLA in healthy donors. It was with 60 Vbeta and 13 Jbeta primers that the PCR ran. Measured with immunoSEQ multiplex PCR; TCRdb has only the in-frame clones, and not every one. This sample carries some 160,000 clones, 60% to 85% of them seen once, and the ten largest clones take around 2.1%. Sequencing input: PBMCs. The receptor set was obtained from a man in his forties or fifties in good health and CMV-seropositive.

This sequence joins TRBV7-2 and TRBJ2-7; 7 nucleotides agree with TRBD1. Trimming at V came to 1 base and at J to 3 bases, leaving 6 bases not matched to a gene. The CDR3 contains 15 residues. Germline V gene data show CDR1 as SGHTA and CDR2 as FQGNSA. The CDR3 region is CASSLVPTGNYEQYF. CDR3 bases: TGTGCCAGCAGCTTAGTCCCGACAGGGAACTACGAGCAGTACTTC. The full variable domain, completed using reference TRBV7-2 and TRBJ2-7, is GAGVSQSPSNKVTEKGKDVELRCDPISGHTALYWYRQSLGQGLEFLIYFQGNSAPDKSGLPSDRFSAERTGGSVSTLTIQRTQQEDSAVYLCASSLVPTGNYEQYFGPGTRLTVT.

V is TRBV4-3 and J is TRBJ2-1; TRBD2 matches at 7 bases. The germline V gene has CDR1 LGHNA and CDR2 YSLEER. CDR3 length: 17 amino acids. V was clipped by 0 bases and J by 3 bases; unmatched bases: 8. DNA for the CDR3: TGCGCCAGCAGCCAAGATCTGAGCGGGGAATACTACAATGAGCAGTTCTTC. Protein: CASSQDLSGEYYNEQFF.

This clone was seen only once. The rearrangement links TRBV5-4 to TRBJ2-3, with a tentative D call TRBD2 (5 bases). The germline V gene has CDR1 SGHNT and CDR2 YYREEE (reference sequence). The germline V and J ends were trimmed by 4 bases and 3 bases, with 15 bases remaining between them. This CDR3 contains 15 residues. The CDR3 sequence is CASSLGLGGTDTQYF. As DNA, the CDR3 is TGTGCCAGCAGCCTGGGCCTGGGCGGGACAGATACGCAGTATTTT.

J is TRBJ2-7 and V is TRBV7-2; the match to TRBD1 covers 7 bases. CDR3 length: 15 residues. The junction had 8 bases not matched to a gene; V was cut back by 5 bases and J by 1 base. Germline CDR1 reads SGHTA; CDR2 reads FQGNSA. This CDR3 reads CASSSSGTVSYEQYF. The CDR3 DNA sequence: TGTGCCAGCAGCAGCTCCGGGACAGTATCCTACGAGCAGTACTTC.

This clone appeared once. The rearrangement links TRBV25-1 to TRBJ2-2; tentatively, D is TRBD2 (5 bases). CDR3 length: 16 residues. CDR1 and CDR2 (germline): MGHDK, SYGVNS. V shed 3 bases and J shed 4 bases, with 15 bases lying between them. CDR3 DNA: TGTGCCAGCAGTGACCGCGTCTACAGCGGCACCGGGGAGCTGTTTTTT. Amino acid sequence: CASSDRVYSGTGELFF.

V gene TRBV9 combines with J gene TRBJ2-1; 7 nucleotides align to TRBD2. Germline CDR1 is SGDLS and CDR2 is YYNGEE. The CDR3 has 15 residues. The trim removed 0 bases at V and 2 bases at J, leaving 2 bases unmatched. CDR3 residues: CASSVVGGAYNEQFF. CDR3 DNA sequence: TGTGCCAGCAGCGTAGTTGGGGGGGCCTACAATGAGCAGTTCTTC. The complete variable domain, with remaining parts taken from reference TRBV9 and TRBJ2-1, reads DSGVTQTPKHLITATGQRVTLRCSPRSGDLSVYWYQQSLDQGLQFLIQYYNGEERAKGNILERFSAQQFPDLHSELNLSSLELGDSALYFCASSVVGGAYNEQFFGPGTRLTVL.

This clone was seen only a few times. The chain employs TRBV5-4 and TRBJ2-2; D perhaps matches TRBD2 (5 bases). This CDR3 has 13 amino acids. V lost 5 bases and J 4 bases, leaving 9 bases between the germline ends. In germline, CDR1 is SGHNT, CDR2 YYREEE (reference sequence). Here the CDR3 reads CASSSAGTGELFF. CDR3 bases: TGTGCCAGCAGTTCGGCGGGCACCGGGGAGCTGTTTTTT.

The V call is TRBV30, the J call TRBJ2-3, with TRBD2 as a possible D gene (6 bases). Germline V gene data show CDR1 as GTSNPN and CDR2 as SVGIG (reference sequence). V was pared by 2 bases and J by 1 base, with 10 bases between. The CDR3 is 14 amino acids. The CDR3 spells CAWSFTGGTDTQYF. Here the CDR3 DNA reads TGTGCCTGGAGTTTCACGGGGGGCACAGATACGCAGTATTTT.

About this clone: Other DNA sequences of this sample code for an identical CDR3. The rearrangement uses TRBV11-2 and TRBJ1-5; a possible D gene is TRBD1 (6 bases). CDR1 SGHAT and CDR2 FQNNGV come from the germline V gene. The CDR3 has 14 amino acids. Between the trimmed V and J ends, which lost 1 base and 4 bases, there was a span of 8 bases. CDR3 sequence reads: CASSLGQGNQPQHF. CDR3 DNA sequence: TGTGCCAGCAGCTTAGGTCAGGGGAATCAGCCCCAGCATTTT.

This chain uses TRBV27 with TRBJ2-3, with D maybe TRBD2 (5 bases). This CDR3 has 19 residues. The V end lost 5 bases, the J end lost 2 bases, and 26 bases lay between the germline ends. From germline, CDR1 is MNHEY and CDR2 SMNVEV (reference sequence). This CDR3 is CASSKLLHRDAQTTDTQYF. The CDR3 bases are TGTGCCAGCAGTAAACTTCTACATCGGGATGCCCAAACCACAGATACGCAGTATTTT.

V usage is TRBV27 and J usage is TRBJ1-6; the match to TRBD1 covers 7 bases. Germline V gene sequence: CDR1 MNHEY, CDR2 SMNVEV (reference sequence). Losses at the gene ends were 0 bases for V and 7 bases for J; bases not matched to a gene: 9. The CDR3 is 17 amino acids. Here the CDR3 reads CASSLSRNTGANSPLHF. In DNA, the CDR3 is TGTGCCAGCAGTTTATCACGTAACACAGGGGCCAATTCACCCCTCCACTTT.

This clone was counted between two and nine times. This chain links TRBV4-3 with TRBJ1-1; no clear D gene. V gave up 0 bases and J gave up 8 bases, with 10 bases separating them. The CDR3 is made up of 13 amino acids. Looked up from germline, CDR1 is LGHNA and CDR2 is YSLEER. The CDR3 region is CASSQERPSEAFF. CDR3 sequence (DNA): TGCGCCAGCAGCCAAGAGAGGCCCAGCGAAGCTTTCTTT.

In this sample, this clone turned up once. One end of the junction varies from germline; a read error may be responsible. This rearrangement joins TRBV10-3 to TRBJ1-5; D perhaps matches TRBD1 (6 bases). The CDR3 length is 15 residues. In germline, CDR1 is ENHRY, CDR2 SYGVKD. The CDR3 protein is CAISESGGRVEPQRF. The DNA for the CDR3 is TGTGCCATCAGTGAATCGGGGGGGCGTGTTGAGCCCCAGCGTTTT.

This clone was found once. The chain has TRBV9 and TRBJ1-3, with D unresolved. The V end was cut by 0 bases, the J end by 1 base, with 11 bases between. The germline gives CDR1 SGDLS, CDR2 YYNGEE. This CDR3 has 16 residues. CDR3 sequence reads: CASSVEARPSGNTIYF. DNA for the CDR3: TGTGCCAGCAGCGTAGAGGCCAGGCCGTCTGGAAACACCATATATTTT.

This clone was detected once. The J gene is TRBJ2-7, the V gene TRBV29-1; 7 bases match TRBD2. Per germline, CDR1 SQVTM and CDR2 ANQGSEA. CDR3 length equals 15 residues. Trimming removed 1 base from V and 0 bases from J; junction bases left unmatched: 6. The CDR3 DNA follows: TGCAGCGTTGAAGGCCGGGGACTATTCTCCTACGAGCAGTACTTC. This sequence encodes CSVEGRGLFSYEQYF.

This chain joins TRBV4-2 and TRBJ2-7, with TRBD2 matching 12 bases. After removal of 1 base from V and 0 bases from J, the junction contained 7 bases not matched to a gene. The germline V gene encodes CDR1 LGHNA and CDR2 YNFKEQ. CDR3 length equals 18 residues. Here the CDR3 reads CASSQALAGGGISYEQYF. CDR3 DNA: TGTGCCAGCAGCCAAGCACTAGCGGGGGGCGGGATCTCCTACGAGCAGTACTTC.

The chain couples TRBV12-5 to TRBJ1-1; 8 bases are a match to TRBD1. CDR3 length: 14 amino acids. The V segment lost 1 base and the J segment 10 bases; nucleotides outside the gene matches: 8. Germline V lookup: CDR1 LGHNT, CDR2 FRNRAP. The CDR3 spells CASGLDRGVLGAFF. The CDR3 DNA reads TGTGCTAGTGGTTTGGACAGGGGGGTACTCGGAGCTTTCTTT.

The chain carries TRBV28 and TRBJ2-5; 7 bases are shared with TRBD1. Germline V gives CDR1 MDHEN, CDR2 SYDVKM. J was trimmed by 1 base and V by 6 bases; bases with no gene match: 8. The CDR3 has 15 residues. The CDR3 region has the DNA TGTGCCAGCAGACCGGGCCCAGGGGGCCAAGAGACCCAGTACTTC. Encoded protein: CASRPGPGGQETQYF.